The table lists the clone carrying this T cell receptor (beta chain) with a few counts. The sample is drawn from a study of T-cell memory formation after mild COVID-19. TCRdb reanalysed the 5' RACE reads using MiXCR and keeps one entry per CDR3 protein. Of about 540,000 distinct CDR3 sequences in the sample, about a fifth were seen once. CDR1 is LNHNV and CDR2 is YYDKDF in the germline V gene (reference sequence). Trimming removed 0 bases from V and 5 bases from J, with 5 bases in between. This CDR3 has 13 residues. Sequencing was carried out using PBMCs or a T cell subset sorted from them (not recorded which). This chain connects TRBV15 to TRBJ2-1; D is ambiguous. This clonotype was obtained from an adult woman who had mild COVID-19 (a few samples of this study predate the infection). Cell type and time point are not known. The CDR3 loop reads CATSREQNNEQFF. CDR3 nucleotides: TGTGCCACCAGCAGAGAACAGAACAATGAGCAGTTCTTC. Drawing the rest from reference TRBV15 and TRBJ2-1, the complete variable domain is DAMVIQNPRYQVTQFGKPVTLSCSQTLNHNVMYWYQQKSSQAPKLLFHYYDKDFNNEADTPDNFQSRRPNTSFCFLDIRSPGLGDTAMYLCATSREQNNEQFFGPGTRLTVL.